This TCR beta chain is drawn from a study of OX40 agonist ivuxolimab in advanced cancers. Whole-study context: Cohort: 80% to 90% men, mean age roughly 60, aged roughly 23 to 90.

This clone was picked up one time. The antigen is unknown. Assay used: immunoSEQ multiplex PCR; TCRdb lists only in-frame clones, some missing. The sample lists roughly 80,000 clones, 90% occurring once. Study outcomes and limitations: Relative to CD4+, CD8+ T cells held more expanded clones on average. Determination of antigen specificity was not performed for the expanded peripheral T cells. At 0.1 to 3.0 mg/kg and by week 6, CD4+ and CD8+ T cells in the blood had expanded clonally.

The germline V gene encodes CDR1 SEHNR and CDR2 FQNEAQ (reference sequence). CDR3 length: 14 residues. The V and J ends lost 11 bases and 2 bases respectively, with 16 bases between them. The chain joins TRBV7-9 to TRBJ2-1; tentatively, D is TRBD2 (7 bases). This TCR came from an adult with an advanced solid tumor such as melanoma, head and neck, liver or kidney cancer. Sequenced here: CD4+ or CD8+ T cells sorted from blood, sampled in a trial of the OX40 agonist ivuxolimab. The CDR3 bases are TGTGCCCCCGGGGGCGGGAGTACCTACAATGAGCAGTTCTTC. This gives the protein CAPGGGSTYNEQFF.